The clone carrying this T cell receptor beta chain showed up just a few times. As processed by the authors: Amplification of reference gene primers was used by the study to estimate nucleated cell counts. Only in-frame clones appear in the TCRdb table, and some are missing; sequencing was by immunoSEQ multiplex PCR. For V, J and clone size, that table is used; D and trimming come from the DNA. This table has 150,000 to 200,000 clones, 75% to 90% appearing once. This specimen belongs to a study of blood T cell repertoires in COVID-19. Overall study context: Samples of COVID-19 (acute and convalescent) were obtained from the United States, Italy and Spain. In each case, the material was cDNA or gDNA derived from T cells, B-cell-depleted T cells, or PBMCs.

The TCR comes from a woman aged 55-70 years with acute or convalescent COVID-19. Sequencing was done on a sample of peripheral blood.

The CDR3: CASGAVGEQFF. As DNA, the CDR3 is TGCGCCAGCGGTGCGGTCGGGGAGCAGTTCTTC. The V call is TRBV5-1, the J call TRBJ2-1; the D is unclear. The V and J ends lost 7 bases and 10 bases respectively, with 12 bases between them. The CDR3 extends over 11 amino acids. CDR1 SGHRS and CDR2 YFSETQ come from the germline V gene.